The next 14 T cell receptor beta chains were all read from a single sample in a study of technical replicates of blood from a handful of donors. Profiled with immunoSEQ multiplex PCR; TCRdb holds only in-frame clones, not every one. The sample has just under 60,000 clones, 91% seen once. Source material: PBMCs. Receptor source: a human donor in good health. Some clones in this sample may be carry-over from other donors' samples.

The V and J genes are TRBV7-8 and TRBJ2-2, with a tentative D call TRBD2 (5 bases). Germline V gene lookup returns CDR1 SGHVS and CDR2 FQNEAQ. The CDR3 is 16 residues long. Trimming removed 3 bases at V and 3 bases at J, with 14 bases between. In DNA, the CDR3 is TGTGCCAGCAGCTTGTTGTACTCGCGGGACACCGGGGAGCTGTTTTTT. This codes for CASSLLYSRDTGELFF.

The chain is built from TRBV10-1 and TRBJ2-1, with D possibly being TRBD2 (6 bases). The CDR3 contains 16 residues. From germline, CDR1 is WNHNN and CDR2 SYGVQD (reference sequence). Between the trimmed V and J ends, which lost 3 bases and 4 bases, there was a span of 16 bases. The CDR3 DNA is TGCGCCAGCAGTGATGGAGGGCTAGCCAGGTACAATGAGCAGTTCTTC. Translated: CASSDGGLARYNEQFF.

The chain recombines TRBV4-2 with TRBJ1-4, with 9 bases matching TRBD1. The CDR3 is 16 residues long. Germline CDR1 and CDR2: LGHNA and YNFKEQ. With V trimmed by 1 base and J by 5 bases, 5 bases remained unmatched. CDR3 bases: TGTGCCAGCAGCCAAGGTAATGGACAGGGGAATGAAAAACTGTTTTTT. Translated, it gives CASSQGNGQGNEKLFF.

This rearrangement joins TRBV19 to TRBJ2-4, with 7 bases identical to TRBD2. Germline assignment: CDR1 LNHDA and CDR2 SQIVND (reference sequence). Unmatched junction bases numbered 8, after V lost 3 bases and J lost 0 bases. The CDR3 is 17 amino acids. The CDR3 region is CASSIGTNSIAKNIQYF. The CDR3 DNA reads as TGTGCCAGTAGTATTGGGACTAACAGCATAGCCAAAAACATTCAGTACTTC.

The chain links TRBV12-5 to TRBJ2-3, with 11 bases fitting TRBD1. Germline CDR1 LGHNT, CDR2 FRNRAP. The CDR3 has 14 amino acids. V gave up 4 bases and J gave up 7 bases; unmatched junction bases: 4. CDR3 protein: CASGYGQGANTQYF. The CDR3 region has the DNA TGTGCTAGTGGTTACGGACAGGGGGCGAATACGCAGTATTTT.

The chain carries TRBV6-1 and TRBJ1-2; TRBD1 agrees at 7 bases. The germline V gene encodes CDR1 MNHNS and CDR2 SASEGT. V dropped 3 bases and J dropped 3; count of bases not matched to a gene: 13. This CDR3 region has 17 residues. The CDR3 here is CASSDYSAGQADYGYTF. The CDR3 nucleotides are TGTGCCAGCAGTGACTACTCCGCCGGACAGGCCGACTATGGCTACACCTTC.

This clone was seen once. This chain's CDR3 is CASSEFGGAGNTIYF. The CDR3 DNA follows: TGTGCCAGCAGTGAATTTGGGGGGGCTGGAAACACCATATATTTT. This chain joins TRBV6-1 and TRBJ1-3, with D perhaps TRBD1 (5 bases). The V and J ends lost 2 bases and 2 bases respectively, with 10 bases between them. CDR3 length: 15 amino acids. CDR1 MNHNS and CDR2 SASEGT come from the germline V gene.

This chain joins TRBV4-1 and TRBJ2-6; 7 bases map to TRBD1. The germline gives CDR1 MGHRA, CDR2 YSYEKL. This CDR3 has 15 amino acids. The V and J ends lost 4 bases and 1 base, in that order; junction bases with no gene match: 1. CDR3 bases: TGCGCCAGCAGCCCCAGGGGGTCTGGGGCCAACGTCCTGACTTTC. Protein: CASSPRGSGANVLTF.

The rearrangement links TRBV5-1 to TRBJ2-5, with D possibly TRBD2 on 6 matching bases. Germline CDR1 reads SGHRS; CDR2 reads YFSETQ. This CDR3 is built from 15 residues. Trimming cost V 1 base and J 5 bases, with 15 bases left between them. CDR3 protein: CASSLTGTPHETQYF. CDR3 in DNA: TGCGCCAGCAGCTTGACCGGGACTCCTCACGAGACCCAGTACTTC.

The chain carries TRBV6-5 and TRBJ1-5, with TRBD1 as a possible D gene (6 bases). This CDR3 region has 15 residues. With 4 bases removed from V and 7 bases from J, the gap between germline ends came to 17 bases. CDR1 is MNHEY, CDR2 SVGAGI, per germline. The DNA of the CDR3 is TGTGCCAGCAGTTTGACACAGGGACACTGGCAGCCCCAGCATTTT. Translated: CASSLTQGHWQPQHF.

The rearrangement links TRBV18 to TRBJ1-5; a possible D gene is TRBD1 (5 bases). The germline V gene has CDR1 KGHSH and CDR2 LQKENI. The CDR3 runs to 13 residues. V gave up 6 bases and J gave up 7 bases, with 13 bases separating them. The chain's CDR3 is CASSLGEHQPQHF. The CDR3 DNA follows: TGTGCCAGCTCGTTAGGGGAACACCAGCCCCAGCATTTT. Drawing the rest from reference TRBV18 and TRBJ1-5, the complete variable domain is NAGVMQNPRHLVRRRGQEARLRCSPMKGHSHVYWYRQLPEEGLKFMVYLQKENIIDESGMPKERFSAEFPKEGPSILRIQQVVRGDSAAYFCASSLGEHQPQHFGDGTRLSIL.

The chain joins TRBV7-2 to TRBJ2-1; 8 nucleotides line up with TRBD1. The germline CDR1 and CDR2 sequences are SGHTA and FQGNSA. This CDR3 contains 13 residues. V was pared by 5 bases and J by 12 bases, with 9 bases of the junction left unmatched. As DNA, the CDR3 is TGTGCCAGCAGCACCCGACAGGGGACGGTGCAGTTCTTC. It specifies CASSTRQGTVQFF.

This chain joins TRBV7-9 and TRBJ2-1; D gene unclear. Germline V gene lookup returns CDR1 SEHNR and CDR2 FQNEAQ (reference sequence). V gave up 2 bases and J gave up 7 bases, with 15 bases separating them. The CDR3 covers 15 residues. Here the CDR3 DNA reads TGTGCCAGCAGCTTAATGGCGGCCATTGGGAATGAGCAGTTCTTC. Protein product: CASSLMAAIGNEQFF. Full variable domain (remainder filled in from reference TRBV7-9 and TRBJ2-1): DTGVSQNPRHKITKRGQNVTFRCDPISEHNRLYWYRQTLGQGPEFLTYFQNEAQLEKSRLLSDRFSAERPKGSFSTLEIQRTEQGDSAMYLCASSLMAAIGNEQFFGPGTRLTVL.

This chain connects TRBV7-2 to TRBJ2-7; D remains ambiguous. The germline CDR1 and CDR2 sequences are SGHTA and FQGNSA. The V end lost 0 bases, the J end lost 3 bases, and 12 bases lay between the germline ends. The CDR3 spans 15 residues. CDR3 sequence reads: CASSLASAVSYEQYF. The CDR3 DNA reads TGTGCCAGCAGCTTAGCCAGCGCGGTTAGCTACGAGCAGTACTTC.